The 17 T cell receptor beta chains listed next were all sequenced from one sample in a study of shared clonotypes between healthy human individuals. The assay was immunoSEQ multiplex PCR, and TCRdb's table has in-frame clones only and misses some. The sample holds more than 200,000 clones, about 69% seen once. The sequencing sample was made of memory CD4+ T cells sorted from blood. Subset indicated: CD45RA-negative fraction. These receptors were taken from a man in his thirties or forties in good health.

The chain links TRBV28 to TRBJ2-3; D remains ambiguous. Germline values: CDR1 MDHEN, CDR2 SYDVKM. The CDR3 consists of 17 residues. V lost 7 bases and J 3 bases, leaving 23 bases between the germline ends. The CDR3 reads CASIPQTPVGRTDTQYF. The CDR3, as DNA: TGTGCCAGCATTCCACAAACGCCAGTCGGGCGTACAGATACGCAGTATTTT.

The CDR3 here is CASSSKPRPGARRSEQFF. CDR3 nucleotides: TGTGCCAGCAGTTCGAAACCCCGCCCAGGGGCCCGACGCAGTGAGCAGTTCTTC. This chain connects TRBV28 to TRBJ2-1; D possibly corresponds to TRBD1 (6 bases). V lost 4 bases to trimming and J lost 9 bases, with 28 bases between them. This CDR3 has 18 residues. Germline V lookup: CDR1 MDHEN, CDR2 SYDVKM.

Comment on this clone: Mismatch with germline at one junction end may stem from a read error. The chain couples TRBV6-5 to TRBJ2-3; D is uncertain. CDR1 and CDR2 (germline): MNHEY, SVGAGI. CDR3 length: 15 amino acids. This CDR3 reads CTSSYSLAAEDTQYF. The CDR3, as DNA: TGTACCAGCAGTTACTCTCTCGCCGCCGAAGATACGCAGTATTTT.

This clone was recorded a few times. This sequence joins TRBV7-9 and TRBJ2-5; 7 bases agree with TRBD1. CDR3 length: 14 amino acids. V dropped 7 bases and J dropped 2; count of bases not matched to a gene: 7. Germline CDR1 SEHNR, CDR2 FQNEAQ (reference sequence). CDR3 protein: CASTRGQLQETQYF. CDR3 sequence (DNA): TGTGCCAGCACTAGGGGACAGCTACAAGAGACCCAGTACTTC.

This clone was seen a few times. Distinct nucleotide sequences in the sample also encode this CDR3. The genes are TRBV7-3 and TRBJ2-2; 7 bases match TRBD2. The CDR3 spans 15 residues. In germline, CDR1 is SGHTA, CDR2 FQGTGA. V gave up 5 bases and J gave up 2 bases; unmatched junction bases: 5. The CDR3 loop reads CASSPPGGNTGELFF. CDR3 DNA sequence: TGTGCCAGCAGCCCCCCGGGGGGTAACACCGGGGAGCTGTTTTTT.

This clone came up a few times. Distinct nucleotide sequences in the sample also encode this CDR3. The chain has TRBV4-3 and TRBJ2-3; D is uncertain. Germline loops: CDR1 LGHNA, CDR2 YSLEER. The CDR3 is made up of 14 amino acids. The V gene lost 2 bases and the J gene lost 1 base, with 7 bases spanning the gap. CDR3 sequence reads: CASSQRVGTDTQYF. As DNA, the CDR3 is TGCGCCAGCAGCCAAAGGGTCGGCACAGATACGCAGTATTTT.

This chain links TRBV2 with TRBJ1-4; D is ambiguous. The V gene lost 8 bases and the J gene lost 5 bases, with 15 bases spanning the gap. This CDR3 is built from 14 residues. Germline assignment: CDR1 SNHLY and CDR2 FYNNEI. The CDR3 DNA is TGTGCCAGCGGTAGTTACAGCCTAAATGAAAAACTGTTTTTT. Its translation: CASGSYSLNEKLFF.

The chain is built from TRBV10-1 and TRBJ2-1; D ambiguous. The CDR3 consists of 12 residues. CDR1 and CDR2 from the germline V gene are WNHNN and SYGVQD (reference sequence). The ends were cut back, 3 bases at V and 10 bases at J, with 10 bases in the middle. The CDR3 DNA follows: TGCGCCAGCAGTGAAGGGCGAAGGGAGCAGTTCTTC. Amino acids: CASSEGRREQFF.

The chain uses TRBV5-4 and TRBJ1-4; 7 nucleotides line up with TRBD1. The CDR3 length is 16 residues. Trimming removed 4 bases from V and 1 base from J; junction bases left unmatched: 7. Germline lookup yields CDR1 SGHNT and CDR2 YYREEE (reference sequence). As DNA, the CDR3 is TGTGCCAGCAGCATCCAGACAGGGAGAACTAATGAAAAACTGTTTTTT. As protein: CASSIQTGRTNEKLFF.

The chain uses TRBV18 and TRBJ2-2; D is unclear. This CDR3 is built from 17 residues. Trimming took off 0 bases at V and 4 bases at J, with 15 bases between the two ends. The V gene's germline CDR1 is KGHSH and CDR2 LQKENI. The CDR3 DNA reads TGTGCCAGCTCACCACCTTGGGCTAGATCAAGCACCGGGGAGCTGTTTTTT. This sequence encodes CASSPPWARSSTGELFF.

This clone was seen once. The chain has TRBV28 and TRBJ1-2; TRBD1 might be the D (5 bases). V was shortened by 3 bases and J by 4 bases, with 24 bases between the two germline ends. This CDR3 contains 18 residues. Germline CDR1 and CDR2: MDHEN and SYDVKM. The CDR3: CASSLGGLASRGFYGYTF. CDR3 sequence (DNA): TGTGCCAGCAGTTTGGGGGGTCTTGCGTCCCGGGGTTTCTATGGCTACACCTTC.

In this sample, this clone turned up once. CDR3: CASSPRTEGEAFF. CDR3 bases: TGTGCCAGCTCACCACGTACAGAGGGGGAAGCTTTCTTT. The J gene is TRBJ1-1, the V gene TRBV18; D is possibly TRBD1 (5 bases). Looked up from germline, CDR1 is KGHSH and CDR2 is LQKENI. V was pared by 1 base and J by 8 bases, with 11 bases between. The CDR3 sequence is 13 residues long.

This clone was counted once. V usage is TRBV5-1 and J usage is TRBJ2-2; the match to TRBD2 covers 11 bases. The CDR3 totals 15 residues. Germline CDR1 and CDR2: SGHRS and YFSETQ. The J segment lost 5 bases and the V segment lost 5 bases, leaving 5 bases of the junction unmatched. The CDR3 spells CASRLAGGGTGELFF. For the CDR3, the DNA is TGCGCCAGCAGGCTAGCGGGAGGTGGTACCGGGGAGCTGTTTTTT.

The chain joins TRBV5-5 to TRBJ1-3; D not certain. V lost 2 bases and J lost 2, with 8 bases in between. The V gene's germline CDR1 is SGHKS and CDR2 YYEKEE (reference sequence). The CDR3 covers 14 residues. CDR3 region: CASSFAGAGNTIYF. The CDR3 DNA reads as TGTGCCAGCAGCTTTGCGGGAGCTGGAAACACCATATATTTT.

The chain joins TRBV28 to TRBJ2-7; D unresolved. Trimming shortened V by 6 bases and J by 5 bases, and 14 bases separated the two germline ends. CDR1 is MDHEN, CDR2 SYDVKM, per germline. The CDR3 loop spans 13 amino acids. CDR3 coding DNA: TGTGCCAGCAGGCGCCGTGTGGCCCACGAGCAGTACTTC. Protein sequence: CASRRRVAHEQYF. The variable domain in full, with the rest retrieved from reference TRBV28 and TRBJ2-7, is DVKVTQSSRYLVKRTGEKVFLECVQDMDHENMFWYRQDPGLGLRLIYFSYDVKMKEKGDIPEGYSVSREKKERFSLILESASTNQTSMYLCASRRRVAHEQYFGPGTRLTVT.

The chain is built from TRBV9 and TRBJ1-3, with 8 bases matching TRBD1. The CDR3 covers 17 residues. Germline values: CDR1 SGDLS, CDR2 YYNGEE. Trimming removed 2 bases from V and 0 bases from J; junction bases left unmatched: 7. The CDR3 DNA is TGTGCCAGCAGCGTGGCCGGACAGGGCCGCTCTGGAAACACCATATATTTT. This sequence encodes CASSVAGQGRSGNTIYF.

The V gene is TRBV28, the J gene TRBJ1-1; D is unresolved. From germline, CDR1 is MDHEN and CDR2 SYDVKM. V was shortened by 4 bases and J by 8 bases, with 5 bases between the two germline ends. This CDR3 region has 10 residues. The CDR3 is CASSSEEAFF. The DNA for the CDR3 is TGTGCCAGCAGTTCTGAAGAAGCTTTCTTT.